Detailed here is one T cell receptor (beta chain). The data stem from a study of response to subunit inactivated influenza vaccine. CDR3 length: 14 residues. Germline-derived CDR1 and CDR2 are DFQATT and SNEGSKA (reference sequence). Trimming removed 6 bases at V and 2 bases at J, with 16 bases between. Each CDR3 protein gets one entry after TCRdb re-called the RT-PCR reads with MiXCR. Here the sample spans hundreds of thousands of distinct CDR3 sequences, roughly 8.2% being singletons. The clonotype was recovered from a man aged 50 to 69 who received an inactivated influenza vaccine. The chain couples TRBV20-1 to TRBJ2-5; no firm D call. Sequencing was performed on PBMCs from blood, taken less than 30 months after vaccination. The CDR3 here is CSAGPSPVQETQYF. CDR3 nucleotide sequence: TGCAGTGCAGGTCCGAGCCCAGTACAAGAGACCCAGTACTTC.